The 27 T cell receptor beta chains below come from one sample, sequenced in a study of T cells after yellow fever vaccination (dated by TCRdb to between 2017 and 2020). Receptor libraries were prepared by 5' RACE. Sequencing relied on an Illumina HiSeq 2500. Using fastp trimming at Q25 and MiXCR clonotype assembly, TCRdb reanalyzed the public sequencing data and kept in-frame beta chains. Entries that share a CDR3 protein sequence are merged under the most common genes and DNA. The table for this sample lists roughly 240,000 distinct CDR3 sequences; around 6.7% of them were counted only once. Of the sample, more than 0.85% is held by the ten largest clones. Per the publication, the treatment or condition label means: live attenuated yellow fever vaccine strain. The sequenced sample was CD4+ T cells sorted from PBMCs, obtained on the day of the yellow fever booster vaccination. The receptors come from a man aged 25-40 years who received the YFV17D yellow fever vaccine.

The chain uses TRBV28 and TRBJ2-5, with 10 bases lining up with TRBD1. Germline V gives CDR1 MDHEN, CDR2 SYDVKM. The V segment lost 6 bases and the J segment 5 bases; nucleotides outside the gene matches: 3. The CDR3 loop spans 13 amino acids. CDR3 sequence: CASRRTGGETQYF. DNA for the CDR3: TGTGCCAGCAGACGGACAGGGGGGGAGACCCAGTACTTC.

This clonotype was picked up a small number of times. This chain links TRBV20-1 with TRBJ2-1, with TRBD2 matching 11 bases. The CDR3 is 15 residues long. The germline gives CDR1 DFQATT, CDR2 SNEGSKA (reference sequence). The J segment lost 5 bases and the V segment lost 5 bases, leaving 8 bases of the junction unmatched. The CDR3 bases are TGCAGTGCTGTTACCGGGACTAGCGGAAACAATGAGCAGTTCTTC. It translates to CSAVTGTSGNNEQFF.

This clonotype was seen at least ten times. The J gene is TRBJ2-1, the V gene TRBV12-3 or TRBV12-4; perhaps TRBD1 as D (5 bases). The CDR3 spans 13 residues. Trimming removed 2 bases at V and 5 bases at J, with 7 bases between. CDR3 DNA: TGTGCCAGCAGTTTAAAGGGGAACAATGAGCAGTTCTTC. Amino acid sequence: CASSLKGNNEQFF.

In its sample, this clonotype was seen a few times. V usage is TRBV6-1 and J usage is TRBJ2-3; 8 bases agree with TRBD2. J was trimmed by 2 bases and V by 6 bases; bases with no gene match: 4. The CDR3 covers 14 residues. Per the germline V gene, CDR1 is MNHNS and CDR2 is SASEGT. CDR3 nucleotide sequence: TGTGCCAGCAGCCACGGACTAGCCACAGATACGCAGTATTTT. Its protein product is CASSHGLATDTQYF.

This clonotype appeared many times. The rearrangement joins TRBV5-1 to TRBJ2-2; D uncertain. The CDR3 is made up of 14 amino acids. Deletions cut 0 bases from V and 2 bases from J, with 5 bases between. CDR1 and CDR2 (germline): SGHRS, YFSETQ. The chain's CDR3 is CASSLAGNTGELFF. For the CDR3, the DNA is TGCGCCAGCAGCTTGGCAGGCAACACCGGGGAGCTGTTTTTT.

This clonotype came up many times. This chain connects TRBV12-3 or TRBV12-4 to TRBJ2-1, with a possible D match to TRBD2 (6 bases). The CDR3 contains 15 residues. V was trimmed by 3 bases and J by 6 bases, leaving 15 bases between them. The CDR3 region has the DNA TGTGCCAGCAGTTTGGGCGGGGCTCAATTCAATGAGCAGTTCTTC. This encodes CASSLGGAQFNEQFF.

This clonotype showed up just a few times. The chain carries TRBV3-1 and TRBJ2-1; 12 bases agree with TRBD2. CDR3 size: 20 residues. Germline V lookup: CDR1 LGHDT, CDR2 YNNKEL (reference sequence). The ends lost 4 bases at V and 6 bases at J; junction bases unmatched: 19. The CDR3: CASSLNSPGLAGEWGNEQFF. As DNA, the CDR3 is TGTGCCAGCAGCCTGAACTCGCCGGGACTAGCGGGTGAGTGGGGCAATGAGCAGTTCTTC.

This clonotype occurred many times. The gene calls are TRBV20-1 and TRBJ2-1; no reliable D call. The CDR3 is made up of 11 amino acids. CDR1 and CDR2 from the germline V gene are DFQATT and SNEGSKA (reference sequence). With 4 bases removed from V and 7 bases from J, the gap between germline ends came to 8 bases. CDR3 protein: CSAMARNEQFF. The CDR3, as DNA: TGCAGTGCTATGGCGAGAAATGAGCAGTTCTTC.

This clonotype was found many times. CDR3 loop: CASSPLFRWRTELLNTEAFF. Written as DNA, the CDR3 is TGTGCCAGCAGCCCACTTTTCCGATGGCGTACCGAGCTCTTGAACACTGAAGCTTTCTTT. This chain uses TRBV7-9 with TRBJ1-1; D is unresolved. The length of the CDR3 is 20 residues. The ends were cut back, 5 bases at V and 0 bases at J, with 28 bases in the middle. The germline gives CDR1 SEHNR, CDR2 FQNEAQ (reference sequence).

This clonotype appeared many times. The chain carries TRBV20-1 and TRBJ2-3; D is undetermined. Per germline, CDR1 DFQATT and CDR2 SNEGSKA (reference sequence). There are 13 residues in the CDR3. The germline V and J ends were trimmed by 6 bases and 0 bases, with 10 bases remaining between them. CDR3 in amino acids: CSADDLSTDTQYF. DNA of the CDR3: TGCAGTGCCGACGACCTTAGCACAGATACGCAGTATTTT.

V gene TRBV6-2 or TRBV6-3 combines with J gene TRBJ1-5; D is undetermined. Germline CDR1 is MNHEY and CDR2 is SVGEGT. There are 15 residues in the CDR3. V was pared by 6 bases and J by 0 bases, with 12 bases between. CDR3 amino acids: CASRMDGNSNQPQHF. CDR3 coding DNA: TGTGCCAGCAGGATGGACGGAAATAGCAATCAGCCCCAGCATTTT.

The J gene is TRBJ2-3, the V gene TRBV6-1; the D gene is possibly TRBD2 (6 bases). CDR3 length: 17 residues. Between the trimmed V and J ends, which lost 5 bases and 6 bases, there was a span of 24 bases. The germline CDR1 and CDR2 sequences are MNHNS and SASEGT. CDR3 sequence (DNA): TGTGCCAGCAGTAAAATCCCGACTAGGGATTTTTTTGATACGCAGTATTTT. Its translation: CASSKIPTRDFFDTQYF.

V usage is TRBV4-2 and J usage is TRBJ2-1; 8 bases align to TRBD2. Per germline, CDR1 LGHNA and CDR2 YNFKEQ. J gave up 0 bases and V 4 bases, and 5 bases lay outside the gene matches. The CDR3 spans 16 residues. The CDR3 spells CASSLRSGNSYNEQFF. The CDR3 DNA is TGTGCCAGCAGCCTCCGTAGCGGGAACTCCTACAATGAGCAGTTCTTC.

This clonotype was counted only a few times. CDR3 DNA: TGCAGTGCTTCGTTCACGGGAGATGAGCAGTTCTTC. This translates into CSASFTGDEQFF. The chain has TRBV20-1 and TRBJ2-1, with D possibly being TRBD2 (6 bases). The CDR3 runs to 12 residues. The germline V and J ends were trimmed by 5 bases and 8 bases, with 13 bases remaining between them. The germline V gene encodes CDR1 DFQATT and CDR2 SNEGSKA (reference sequence).

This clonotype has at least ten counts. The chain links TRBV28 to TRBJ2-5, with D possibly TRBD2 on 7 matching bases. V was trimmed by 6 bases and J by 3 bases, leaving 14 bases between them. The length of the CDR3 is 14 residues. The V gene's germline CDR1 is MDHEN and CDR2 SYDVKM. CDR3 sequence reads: CASRKGGRKETQYF. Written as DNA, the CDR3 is TGTGCCAGCAGGAAGGGGGGGAGGAAAGAGACCCAGTACTTC.

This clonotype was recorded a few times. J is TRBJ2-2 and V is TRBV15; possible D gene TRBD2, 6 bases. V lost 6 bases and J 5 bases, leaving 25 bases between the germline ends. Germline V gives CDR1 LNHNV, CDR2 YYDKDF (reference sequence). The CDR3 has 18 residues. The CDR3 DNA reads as TGTGCCACCAGGAAAACGAGCCCCTCCGCGGGGAGGACCGGGGAGCTGTTTTTT. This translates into CATRKTSPSAGRTGELFF.

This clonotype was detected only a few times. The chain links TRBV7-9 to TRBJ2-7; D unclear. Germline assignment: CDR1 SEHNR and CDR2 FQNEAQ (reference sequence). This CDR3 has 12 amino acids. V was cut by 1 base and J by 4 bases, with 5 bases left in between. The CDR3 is CASSLDKYEQYF. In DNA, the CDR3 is TGTGCCAGCAGCTTAGACAAGTACGAGCAGTACTTC.

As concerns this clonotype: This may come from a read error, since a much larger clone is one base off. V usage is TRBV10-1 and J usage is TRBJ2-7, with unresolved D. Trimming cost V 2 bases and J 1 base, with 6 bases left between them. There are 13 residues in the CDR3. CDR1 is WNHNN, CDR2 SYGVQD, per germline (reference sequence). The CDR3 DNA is TGCGCCAGCAGTGAGGCTACATCCTACGAGCAGTACTTC. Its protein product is CASSEATSYEQYF.

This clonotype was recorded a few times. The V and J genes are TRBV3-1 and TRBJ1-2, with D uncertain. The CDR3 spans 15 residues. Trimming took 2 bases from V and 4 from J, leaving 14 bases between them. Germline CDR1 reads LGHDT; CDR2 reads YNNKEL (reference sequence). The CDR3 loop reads CASSQTDGGIYGYTF. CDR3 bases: TGTGCCAGCAGCCAAACGGACGGAGGGATCTATGGCTACACCTTC.

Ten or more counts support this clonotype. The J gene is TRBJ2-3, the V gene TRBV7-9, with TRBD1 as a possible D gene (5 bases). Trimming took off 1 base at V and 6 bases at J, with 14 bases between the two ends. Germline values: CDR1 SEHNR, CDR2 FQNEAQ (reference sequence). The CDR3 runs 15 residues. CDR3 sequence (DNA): TGTGCCAGCAGCTTAGGAGACAGAGAACGGGATACGCAGTATTTT. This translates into CASSLGDRERDTQYF.

The CDR3: CASMARTSSYEQYF. DNA for the CDR3: TGTGCCAGCATGGCGAGGACAAGCTCCTACGAGCAGTACTTC. This chain links TRBV7-2 with TRBJ2-7, with TRBD1 as a possible D gene (5 bases). Deletions cut 7 bases from V and 0 bases from J, with 13 bases between. This CDR3 contains 14 residues. CDR1 SGHTA and CDR2 FQGNSA come from the germline V gene.

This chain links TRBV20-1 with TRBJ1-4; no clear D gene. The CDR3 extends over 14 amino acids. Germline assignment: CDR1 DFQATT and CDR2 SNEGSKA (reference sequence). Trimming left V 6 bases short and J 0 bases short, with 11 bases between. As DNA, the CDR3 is TGCAGTGCCCCCCCCAGTACAACTAATGAAAAACTGTTTTTT. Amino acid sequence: CSAPPSTTNEKLFF.

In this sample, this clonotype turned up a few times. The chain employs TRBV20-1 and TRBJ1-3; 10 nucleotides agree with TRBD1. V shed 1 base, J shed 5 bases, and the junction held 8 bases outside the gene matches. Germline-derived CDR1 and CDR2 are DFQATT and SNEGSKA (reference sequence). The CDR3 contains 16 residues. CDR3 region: CSARGTGQGFRNTIYF. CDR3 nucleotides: TGCAGTGCTAGAGGAACGGGACAGGGGTTTCGAAACACCATATATTTT.

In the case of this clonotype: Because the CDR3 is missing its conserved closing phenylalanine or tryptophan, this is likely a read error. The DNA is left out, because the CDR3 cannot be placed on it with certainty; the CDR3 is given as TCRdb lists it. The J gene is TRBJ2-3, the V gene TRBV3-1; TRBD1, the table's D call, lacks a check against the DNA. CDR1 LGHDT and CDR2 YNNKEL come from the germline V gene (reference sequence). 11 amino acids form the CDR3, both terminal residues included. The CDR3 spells CASSFPGAPVL.

In DNA form, the CDR3 reads TGTGCCAGCAGCCAAGGAGCCCGGGACGGTGGCTACACCTTC. Translated, it gives CASSQGARDGGYTF. The chain joins TRBV3-1 to TRBJ1-2; D possibly corresponds to TRBD1 (5 bases). In germline, CDR1 is LGHDT, CDR2 YNNKEL (reference sequence). The CDR3 loop spans 14 amino acids. The ends were cut back, 1 base at V and 7 bases at J, with 13 bases in the middle. The full variable domain, completed using reference TRBV3-1 and TRBJ1-2, is DTAVSQTPKYLVTQMGNDKSIKCEQNLGHDTMYWYKQDSKKFLKIMFSYNNKELIINETVPNRFSPKSPDKAHLNLHINSLELGDSAVYFCASSQGARDGGYTFGSGTRLTVV.

The CDR3 region is CSASNPSGAYEQYF. As DNA, the CDR3 is TGCAGTGCTAGTAATCCTAGCGGGGCCTACGAGCAGTACTTC. The chain has TRBV20-1 and TRBJ2-7, with 9 positions matching TRBD2. The CDR3 is 14 amino acids. Germline CDR1 is DFQATT and CDR2 is SNEGSKA (reference sequence). The junction had 5 bases not matched to a gene; V was cut back by 3 bases and J by 2 bases.

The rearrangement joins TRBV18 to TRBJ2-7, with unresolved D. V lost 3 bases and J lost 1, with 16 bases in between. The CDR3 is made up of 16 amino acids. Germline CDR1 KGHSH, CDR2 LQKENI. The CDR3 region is CASSPLGSFSSYEQYF. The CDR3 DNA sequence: TGTGCCAGCTCACCCCTGGGAAGTTTCTCTTCCTACGAGCAGTACTTC.